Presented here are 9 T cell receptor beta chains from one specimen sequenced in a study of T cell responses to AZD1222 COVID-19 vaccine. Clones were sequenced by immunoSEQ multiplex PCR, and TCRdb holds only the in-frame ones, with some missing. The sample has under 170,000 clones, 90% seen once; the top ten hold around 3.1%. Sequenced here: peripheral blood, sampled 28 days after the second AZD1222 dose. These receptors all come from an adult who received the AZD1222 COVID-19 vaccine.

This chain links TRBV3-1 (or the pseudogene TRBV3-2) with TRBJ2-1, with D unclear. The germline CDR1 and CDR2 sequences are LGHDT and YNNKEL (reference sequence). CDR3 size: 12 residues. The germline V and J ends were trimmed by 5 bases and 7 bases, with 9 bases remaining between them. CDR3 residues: CASSGPLNEQFF. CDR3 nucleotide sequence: TGTGCCAGCAGCGGACCCTTAAATGAGCAGTTCTTC.

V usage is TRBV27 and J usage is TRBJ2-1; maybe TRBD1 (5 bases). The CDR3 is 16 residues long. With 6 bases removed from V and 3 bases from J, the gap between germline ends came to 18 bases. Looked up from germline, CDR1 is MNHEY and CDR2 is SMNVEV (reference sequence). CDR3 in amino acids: CASSLTRTGDYNEQFF. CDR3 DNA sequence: TGTGCCAGCAGCTTAACCCGAACAGGAGACTACAATGAGCAGTTCTTC.

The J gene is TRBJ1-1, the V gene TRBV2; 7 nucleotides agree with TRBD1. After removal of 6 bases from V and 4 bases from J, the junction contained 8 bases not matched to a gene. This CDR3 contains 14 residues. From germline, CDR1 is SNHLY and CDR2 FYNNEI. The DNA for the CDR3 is TGTGCCAGCAGACCGAGGGAGGGGGCCACTGAAGCTTTCTTT. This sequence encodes CASRPREGATEAFF.

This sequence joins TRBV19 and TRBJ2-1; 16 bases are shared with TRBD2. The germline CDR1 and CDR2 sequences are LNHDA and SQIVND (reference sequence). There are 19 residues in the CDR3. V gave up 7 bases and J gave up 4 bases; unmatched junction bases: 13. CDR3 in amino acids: CASTSTPGTSGRVYNEQFF. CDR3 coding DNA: TGTGCCAGTACCTCGACCCCCGGGACTAGCGGGAGGGTGTACAATGAGCAGTTCTTC.

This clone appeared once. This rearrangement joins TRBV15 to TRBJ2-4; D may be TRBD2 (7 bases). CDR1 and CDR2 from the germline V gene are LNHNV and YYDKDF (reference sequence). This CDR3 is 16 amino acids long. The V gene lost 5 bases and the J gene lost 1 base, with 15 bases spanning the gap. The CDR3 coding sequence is TGTGCCACCAGCCCCCGGGGGGCCGGGGCCAAAAACATTCAGTACTTC. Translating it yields CATSPRGAGAKNIQYF. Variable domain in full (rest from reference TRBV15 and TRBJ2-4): DAMVIQNPRYQVTQFGKPVTLSCSQTLNHNVMYWYQQKSSQAPKLLFHYYDKDFNNEADTPDNFQSRRPNTSFCFLDIRSPGLGDTAMYLCATSPRGAGAKNIQYFGAGTRLSVL.

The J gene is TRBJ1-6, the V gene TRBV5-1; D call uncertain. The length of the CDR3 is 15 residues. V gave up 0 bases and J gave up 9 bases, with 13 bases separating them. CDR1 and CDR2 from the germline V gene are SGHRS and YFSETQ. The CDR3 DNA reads TGCGCCAGCAGCTTGGGACTAATTCGGGGTTCACCCCTCCACTTT. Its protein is CASSLGLIRGSPLHF.

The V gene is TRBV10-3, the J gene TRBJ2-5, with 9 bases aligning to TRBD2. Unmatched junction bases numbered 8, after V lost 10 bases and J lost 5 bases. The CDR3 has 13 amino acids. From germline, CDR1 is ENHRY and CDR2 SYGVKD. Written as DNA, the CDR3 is TGTGCCACTTTAGCGGGAGAGGGCGAGACCCAGTACTTC. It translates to CATLAGEGETQYF.

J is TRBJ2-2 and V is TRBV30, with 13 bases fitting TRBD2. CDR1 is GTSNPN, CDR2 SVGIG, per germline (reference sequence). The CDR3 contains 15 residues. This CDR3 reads CVFGLAGVNTGELFF. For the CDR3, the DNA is TGTGTCTTTGGACTAGCGGGAGTGAACACCGGGGAGCTGTTTTTT.

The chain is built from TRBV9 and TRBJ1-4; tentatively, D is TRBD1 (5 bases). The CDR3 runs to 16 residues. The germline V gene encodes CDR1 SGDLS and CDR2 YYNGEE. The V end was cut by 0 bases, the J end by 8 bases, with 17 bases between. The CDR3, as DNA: TGTGCCAGCAGCGTAGATGTGGGCAGGGTTGAGGAAAAACTGTTTTTT. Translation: CASSVDVGRVEEKLFF.